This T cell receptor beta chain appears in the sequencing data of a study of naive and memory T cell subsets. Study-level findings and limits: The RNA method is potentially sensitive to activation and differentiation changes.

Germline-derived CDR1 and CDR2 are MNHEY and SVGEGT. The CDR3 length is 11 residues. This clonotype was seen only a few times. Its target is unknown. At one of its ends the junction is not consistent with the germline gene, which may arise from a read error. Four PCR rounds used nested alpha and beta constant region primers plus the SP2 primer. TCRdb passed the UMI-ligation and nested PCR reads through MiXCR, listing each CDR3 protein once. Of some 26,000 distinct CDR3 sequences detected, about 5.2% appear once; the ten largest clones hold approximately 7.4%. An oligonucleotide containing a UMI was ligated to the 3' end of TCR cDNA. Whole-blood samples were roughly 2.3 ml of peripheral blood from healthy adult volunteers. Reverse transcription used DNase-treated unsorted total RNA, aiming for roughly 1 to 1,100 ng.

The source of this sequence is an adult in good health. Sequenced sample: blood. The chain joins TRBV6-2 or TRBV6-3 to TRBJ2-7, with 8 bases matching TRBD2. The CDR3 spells CASDNPGLEEF. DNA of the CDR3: TGTGCCAGCGATAACCCGGGACTAGAAGAATTC.